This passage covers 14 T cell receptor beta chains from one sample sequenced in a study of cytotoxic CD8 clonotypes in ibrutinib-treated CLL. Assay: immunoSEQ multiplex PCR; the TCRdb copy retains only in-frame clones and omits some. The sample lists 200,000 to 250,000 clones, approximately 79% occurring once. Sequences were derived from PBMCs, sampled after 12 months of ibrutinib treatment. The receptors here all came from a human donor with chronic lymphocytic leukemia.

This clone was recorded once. DNA of the CDR3: TGTGCCAGCAGCCAAGCCTCCCACCCGTTCAATAATTCACCCCTCCACTTT. It codes for CASSQASHPFNNSPLHF. V and J are TRBV14 and TRBJ1-6, with D unresolved. The germline V gene encodes CDR1 SGHDN and CDR2 FVKESK. V lost 1 base to trimming and J lost 5 bases, with 15 bases between them. CDR3 length equals 17 residues.

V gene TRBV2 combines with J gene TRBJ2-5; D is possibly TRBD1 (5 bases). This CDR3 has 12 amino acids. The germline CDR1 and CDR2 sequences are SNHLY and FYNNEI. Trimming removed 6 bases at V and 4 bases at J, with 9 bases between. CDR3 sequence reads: CASSPRGETQYF. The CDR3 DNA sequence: TGTGCCAGCAGCCCAAGGGGAGAGACCCAGTACTTC.

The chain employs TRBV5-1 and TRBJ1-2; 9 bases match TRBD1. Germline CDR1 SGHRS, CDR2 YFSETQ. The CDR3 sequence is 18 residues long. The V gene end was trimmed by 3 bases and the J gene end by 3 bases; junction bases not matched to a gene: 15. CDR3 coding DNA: TGCGCCAGCAGCTCGACACCATATACAGGGGGCGCGGACTATGGCTACACCTTC. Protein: CASSSTPYTGGADYGYTF. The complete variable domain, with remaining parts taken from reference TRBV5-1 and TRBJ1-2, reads KAGVTQTPRYLIKTRGQQVTLSCSPISGHRSVSWYQQTPGQGLQFLFEYFSETQRNKGNFPGRFSGRQFSNSRSEMNVSTLELGDSALYLCASSSTPYTGGADYGYTFGSGTRLTVV.

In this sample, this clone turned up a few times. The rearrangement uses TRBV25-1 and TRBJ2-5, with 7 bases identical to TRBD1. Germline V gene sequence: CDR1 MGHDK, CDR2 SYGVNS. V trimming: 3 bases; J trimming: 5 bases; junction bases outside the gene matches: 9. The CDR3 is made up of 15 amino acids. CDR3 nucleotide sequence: TGTGCCAGCAGTGAGGCGACAGGGAGAGGGGAGACCCAGTACTTC. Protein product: CASSEATGRGETQYF.

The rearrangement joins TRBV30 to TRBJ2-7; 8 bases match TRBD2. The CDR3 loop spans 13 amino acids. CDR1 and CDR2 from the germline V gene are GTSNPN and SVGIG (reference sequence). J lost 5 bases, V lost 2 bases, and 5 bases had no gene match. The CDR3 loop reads CAWSSGGPNEQYF. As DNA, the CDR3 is TGTGCCTGGAGTAGCGGGGGCCCCAACGAGCAGTACTTC.

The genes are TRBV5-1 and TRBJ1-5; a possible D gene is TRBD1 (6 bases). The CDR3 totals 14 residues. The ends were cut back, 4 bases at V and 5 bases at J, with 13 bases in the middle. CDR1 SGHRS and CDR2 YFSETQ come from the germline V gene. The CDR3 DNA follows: TGCGCCAGCAGCCCCGCGACAGGAGATCAGCCCCAGCATTTT. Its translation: CASSPATGDQPQHF.

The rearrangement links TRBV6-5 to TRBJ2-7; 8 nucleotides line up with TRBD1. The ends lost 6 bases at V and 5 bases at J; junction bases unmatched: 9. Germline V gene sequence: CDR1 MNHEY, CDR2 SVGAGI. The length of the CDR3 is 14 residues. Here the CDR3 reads CASSPGQASDEQYF. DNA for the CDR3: TGTGCCAGCAGCCCGGGACAGGCCTCTGACGAGCAGTACTTC.

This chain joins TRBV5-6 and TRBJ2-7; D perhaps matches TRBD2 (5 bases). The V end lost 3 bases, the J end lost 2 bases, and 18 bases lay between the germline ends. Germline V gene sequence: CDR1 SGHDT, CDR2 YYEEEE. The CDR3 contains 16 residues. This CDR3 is CASSYWAREKTYEQYF. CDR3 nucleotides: TGTGCCAGCAGCTACTGGGCCCGGGAAAAAACCTACGAGCAGTACTTC.

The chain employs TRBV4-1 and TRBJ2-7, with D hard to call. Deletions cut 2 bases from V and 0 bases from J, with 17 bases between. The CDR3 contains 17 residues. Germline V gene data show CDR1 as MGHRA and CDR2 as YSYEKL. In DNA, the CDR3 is TGCGCCAGCAGCCAAACCTACCCCCAGCGCCACTCCTACGAGCAGTACTTC. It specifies CASSQTYPQRHSYEQYF.

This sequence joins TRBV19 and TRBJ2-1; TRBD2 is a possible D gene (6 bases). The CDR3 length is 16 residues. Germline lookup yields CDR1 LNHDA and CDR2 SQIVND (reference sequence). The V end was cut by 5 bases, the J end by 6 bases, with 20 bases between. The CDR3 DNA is TGTGCCAGTAGTTCCCTCGGGGCTGGGAGGTTCAATGAGCAGTTCTTC. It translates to CASSSLGAGRFNEQFF.

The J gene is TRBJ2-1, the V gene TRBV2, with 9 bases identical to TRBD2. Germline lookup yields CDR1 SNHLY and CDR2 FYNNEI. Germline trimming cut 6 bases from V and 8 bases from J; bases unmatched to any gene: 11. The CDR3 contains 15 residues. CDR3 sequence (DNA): TGTGCCAGCAGGAGAGCGGGGGGCGAGGAAGATGAGCAGTTCTTC. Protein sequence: CASRRAGGEEDEQFF.

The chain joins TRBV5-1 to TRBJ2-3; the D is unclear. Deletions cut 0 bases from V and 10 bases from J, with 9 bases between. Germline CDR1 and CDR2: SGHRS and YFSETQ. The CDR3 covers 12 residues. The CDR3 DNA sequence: TGCGCCAGCAGCTTGGACGGTACGGCGCAGTATTTT. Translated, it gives CASSLDGTAQYF.

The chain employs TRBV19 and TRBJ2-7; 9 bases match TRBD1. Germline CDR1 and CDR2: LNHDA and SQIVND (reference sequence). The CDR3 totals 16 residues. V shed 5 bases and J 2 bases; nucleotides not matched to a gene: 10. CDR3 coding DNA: TGTGCCAGTAGTGACCCCACAGGGGGCGGAACCTACGAGCAGTACTTC. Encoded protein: CASSDPTGGGTYEQYF. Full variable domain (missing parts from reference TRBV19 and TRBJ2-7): DGGITQSPKYLFRKEGQNVTLSCEQNLNHDAMYWYRQDPGQGLRLIYYSQIVNDFQKGDIAEGYSVSREKKESFPLTVTSAQKNPTAFYLCASSDPTGGGTYEQYFGPGTRLTVT.

The CDR3 region has the DNA TGTGCCAGCAGCAAATACTATGGCTACACCTTC. It translates to CASSKYYGYTF. The genes are TRBV21-1 and TRBJ1-2. TRBV21-1 is an annotated pseudogene. This CDR3 spans 11 amino acids.